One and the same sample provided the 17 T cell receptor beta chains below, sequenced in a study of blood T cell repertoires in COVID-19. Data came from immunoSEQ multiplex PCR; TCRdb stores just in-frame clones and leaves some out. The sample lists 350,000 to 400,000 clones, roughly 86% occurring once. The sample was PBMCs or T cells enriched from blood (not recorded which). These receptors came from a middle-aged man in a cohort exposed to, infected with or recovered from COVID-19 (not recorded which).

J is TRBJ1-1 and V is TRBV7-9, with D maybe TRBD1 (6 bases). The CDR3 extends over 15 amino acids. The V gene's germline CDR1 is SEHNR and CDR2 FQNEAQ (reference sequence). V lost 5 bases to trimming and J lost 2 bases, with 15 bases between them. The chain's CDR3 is CASSRFGQTNTEAFF. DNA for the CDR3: TGTGCCAGCAGCAGGTTCGGACAGACCAACACTGAAGCTTTCTTT.

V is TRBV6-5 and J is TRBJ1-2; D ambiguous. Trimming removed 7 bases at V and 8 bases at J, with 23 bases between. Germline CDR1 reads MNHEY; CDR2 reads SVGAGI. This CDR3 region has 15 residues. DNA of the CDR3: TGTGCCAGCACCAAACGGGAGCTGGGTTCCAGAGGCTACACCTTC. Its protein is CASTKRELGSRGYTF.

The DNA of the CDR3 is TGCGCCCGGGGAGAATCCTACAATGAGCAGTTCTTC. This sequence encodes CARGESYNEQFF. J is TRBJ2-1 and V is TRBV10-1; maybe TRBD2 (5 bases). The V and J ends lost 11 bases and 1 base respectively, with 9 bases between them. CDR1 and CDR2 from the germline V gene are WNHNN and SYGVQD (reference sequence). The CDR3 covers 12 residues.

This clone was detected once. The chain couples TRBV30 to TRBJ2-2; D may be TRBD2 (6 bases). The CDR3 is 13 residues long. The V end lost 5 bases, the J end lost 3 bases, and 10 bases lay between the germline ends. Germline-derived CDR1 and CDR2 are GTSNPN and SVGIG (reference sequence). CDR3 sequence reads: CAWAWGDTGELFF. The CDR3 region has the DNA TGTGCCTGGGCTTGGGGGGACACCGGGGAGCTGTTTTTT.

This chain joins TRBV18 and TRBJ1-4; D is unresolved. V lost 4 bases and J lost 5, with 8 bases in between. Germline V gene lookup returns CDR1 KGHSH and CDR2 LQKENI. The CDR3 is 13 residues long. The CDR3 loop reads CASSRALNEKLFF. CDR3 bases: TGTGCCAGCTCACGGGCCTTAAATGAAAAACTGTTTTTT.

The CDR3 DNA is TGCGCCAGCAGCTTGTTCCCGGGACTACGACAAGAGACCCAGTACTTC. Translation gives CASSLFPGLRQETQYF. The rearrangement links TRBV5-1 to TRBJ2-5, with 7 bases identical to TRBD2. The CDR3 is 16 residues long. Germline values: CDR1 SGHRS, CDR2 YFSETQ. J lost 2 bases, V lost 1 base, and 8 bases had no gene match.

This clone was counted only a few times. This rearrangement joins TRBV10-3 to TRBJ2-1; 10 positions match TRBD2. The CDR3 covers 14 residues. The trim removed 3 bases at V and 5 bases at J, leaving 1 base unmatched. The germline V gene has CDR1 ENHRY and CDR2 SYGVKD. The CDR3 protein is CAISEAGGDNEQFF. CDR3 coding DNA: TGTGCCATCAGTGAAGCGGGAGGGGACAATGAGCAGTTCTTC.

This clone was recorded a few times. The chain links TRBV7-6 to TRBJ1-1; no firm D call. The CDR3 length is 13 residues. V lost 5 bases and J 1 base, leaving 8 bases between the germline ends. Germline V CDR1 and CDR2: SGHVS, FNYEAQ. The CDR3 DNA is TGTGCCAGCAGCATGACTGAGAACACTGAAGCTTTCTTT. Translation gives CASSMTENTEAFF.

As DNA, the CDR3 is TGTGCCAGCAGCTTGCTTGGAAACACCATATATTTT. It encodes CASSLLGNTIYF. This chain uses TRBV5-8 with TRBJ1-3; D is unresolved. Germline V CDR1 and CDR2: SGHTS, YDEGEE. The CDR3 covers 12 residues. V lost 1 base to trimming and J lost 3 bases, with 2 bases between them.

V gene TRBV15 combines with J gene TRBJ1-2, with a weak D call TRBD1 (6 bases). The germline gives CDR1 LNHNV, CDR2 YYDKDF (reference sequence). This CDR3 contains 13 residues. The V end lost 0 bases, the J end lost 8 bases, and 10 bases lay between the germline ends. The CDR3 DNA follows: TGTGCCACCAGCAGAGATGGGCAGGGGGGCTACACCTTC. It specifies CATSRDGQGGYTF.

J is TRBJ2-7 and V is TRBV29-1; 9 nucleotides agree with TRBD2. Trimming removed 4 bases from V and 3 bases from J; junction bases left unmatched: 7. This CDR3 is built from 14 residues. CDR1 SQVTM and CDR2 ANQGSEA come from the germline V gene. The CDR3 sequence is CSVARTSDGYEQYF. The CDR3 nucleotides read TGCAGCGTTGCTAGGACTAGCGACGGCTACGAGCAGTACTTC.

The CDR3 nucleotides read TGCGCCAGCAGCTTGGCCGGGACAGGGGGCCGGGAGCCCCAGCATTTT. Its translation: CASSLAGTGGREPQHF. The rearrangement joins TRBV5-1 to TRBJ1-5; 12 bases fit TRBD1. The CDR3 covers 16 residues. Per germline, CDR1 SGHRS and CDR2 YFSETQ. Germline trimming cut 0 bases from V and 8 bases from J; bases unmatched to any gene: 6. Full variable domain (rest looked up from reference TRBV5-1 and TRBJ1-5): KAGVTQTPRYLIKTRGQQVTLSCSPISGHRSVSWYQQTPGQGLQFLFEYFSETQRNKGNFPGRFSGRQFSNSRSEMNVSTLELGDSALYLCASSLAGTGGREPQHFGDGTRLSIL.

The CDR3 loop reads CASSAAPGHVAETQYF. CDR3 in DNA: TGTGCCAGCAGTGCCGCCCCGGGACACGTCGCCGAGACCCAGTACTTC. This rearrangement joins TRBV27 to TRBJ2-5, with D possibly TRBD1 on 6 matching bases. Trimming took 5 bases from V and 5 from J, leaving 21 bases between them. CDR3 length: 16 amino acids. Germline lookup yields CDR1 MNHEY and CDR2 SMNVEV (reference sequence).

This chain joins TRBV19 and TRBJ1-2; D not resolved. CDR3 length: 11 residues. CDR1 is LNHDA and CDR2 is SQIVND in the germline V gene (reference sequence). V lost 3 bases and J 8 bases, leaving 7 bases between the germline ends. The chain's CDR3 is CASSIMGGYTF. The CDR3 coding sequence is TGTGCCAGTAGTATTATGGGCGGCTACACCTTC.

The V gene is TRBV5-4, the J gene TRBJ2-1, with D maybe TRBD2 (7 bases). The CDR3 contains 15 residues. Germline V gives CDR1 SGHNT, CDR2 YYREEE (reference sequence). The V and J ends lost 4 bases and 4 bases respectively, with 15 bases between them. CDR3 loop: CASSLWTRGYNEQFF. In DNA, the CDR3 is TGTGCCAGCAGCCTCTGGACTAGGGGGTACAATGAGCAGTTCTTC.

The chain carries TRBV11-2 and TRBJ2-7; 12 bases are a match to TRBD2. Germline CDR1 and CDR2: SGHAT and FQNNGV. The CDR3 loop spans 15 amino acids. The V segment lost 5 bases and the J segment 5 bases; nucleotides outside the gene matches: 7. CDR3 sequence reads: CASSKRLAGDNEQYF. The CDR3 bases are TGTGCCAGCAGCAAAAGACTAGCGGGAGACAACGAGCAGTACTTC.

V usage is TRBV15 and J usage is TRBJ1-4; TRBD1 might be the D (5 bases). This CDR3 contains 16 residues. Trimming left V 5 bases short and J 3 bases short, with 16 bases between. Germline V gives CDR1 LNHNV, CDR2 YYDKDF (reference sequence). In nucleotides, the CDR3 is TGTGCCACCAGCGGAACAGGAGAAGTCTCTAATGAAAAACTGTTTTTT. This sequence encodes CATSGTGEVSNEKLFF.